This TCR beta chain was documented in a study of CD8 T cells in Susac syndrome. Germline loops: CDR1 GTSNPN, CDR2 SVGIG (reference sequence). This CDR3 spans 13 amino acids. V gave up 7 bases and J gave up 1 base, with 14 bases separating them. Reverse transcription of roughly 0.45 to 1 ug RNA was performed with random hexamers. The amplification used immunoSEQ multiplex PCR on TCR beta CDR3; it spanned 54 Vbeta and 13 Jbeta. TCRdb called the immunoSEQ multiplex PCR reads again in MiXCR, with one record for every CDR3 protein. The sample consists of 95,000 to 150,000 distinct CDR3 sequences, about 94% of them appearing once. This clonotype was recorded a few times.

The sequence derives from a human donor in good health. This chain links TRBV30 with TRBJ2-7; perhaps TRBD1 as D (5 bases). Source material: CD4+ T cells from PBMCs. The CDR3 DNA reads as TGTGCCTCCAGAAGGGGTCGATCCTACGAGCAGTACTTC. The encoded protein is CASRRGRSYEQYF.